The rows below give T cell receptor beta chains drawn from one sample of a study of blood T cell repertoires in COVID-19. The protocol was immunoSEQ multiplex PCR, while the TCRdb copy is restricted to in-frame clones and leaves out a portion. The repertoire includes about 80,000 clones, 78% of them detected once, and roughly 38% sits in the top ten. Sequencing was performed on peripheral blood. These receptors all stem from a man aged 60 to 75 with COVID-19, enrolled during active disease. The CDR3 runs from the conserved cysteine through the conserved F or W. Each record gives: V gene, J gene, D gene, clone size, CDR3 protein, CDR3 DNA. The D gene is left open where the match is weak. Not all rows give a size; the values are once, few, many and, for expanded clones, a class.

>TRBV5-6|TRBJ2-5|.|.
CASSLDGGAVKETQYF
TGTGCCAGCAGCTTGGATGGGGGGGCCGTCAAAGAGACCCAGTACTTC
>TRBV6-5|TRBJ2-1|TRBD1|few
CASRGTGGNEQFF
TGTGCCAGCAGGGGGACAGGGGGCAATGAGCAGTTCTTC
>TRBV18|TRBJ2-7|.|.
CASSEGRGSYEQYF
TGTGCCAGCTCAGAAGGCAGGGGCTCCTACGAGCAGTACTTC
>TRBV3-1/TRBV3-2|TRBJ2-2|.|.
CASSQDGRGAHTGELFF
TGTGCCAGCAGCCAAGATGGTCGGGGGGCCCACACCGGGGAGCTGTTTTTT
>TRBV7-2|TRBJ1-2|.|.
CASSFLGRGDIYGYTF
TGTGCCAGCAGCTTCCTGGGGAGGGGAGATATATATGGCTACACCTTC
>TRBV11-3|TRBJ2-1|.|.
CASSLDMERWRYNEQFF
TGTGCCAGCAGCTTAGATATGGAGCGGTGGCGGTACAATGAGCAGTTCTTC
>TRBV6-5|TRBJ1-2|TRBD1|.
CASRATGQGAGGYTF
TGTGCCAGCAGAGCGACGGGACAGGGGGCGGGTGGCTACACCTTC
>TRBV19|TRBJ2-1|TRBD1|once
CASSIVAGQGSHEQFF
TGTGCCAGTAGTATAGTTGCGGGACAGGGTAGTCATGAGCAGTTCTTC
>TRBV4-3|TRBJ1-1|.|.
CASSQGTENTEAFF
TGCGCCAGCAGCCAAGGGACAGAGAACACTGAAGCTTTCTTT
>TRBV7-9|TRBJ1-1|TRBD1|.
CASSLGQGEAFF
TGTGCCAGCAGCCTCGGACAGGGTGAAGCTTTCTTT
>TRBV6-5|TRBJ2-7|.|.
CASTPGVGAYEQYF
TGTGCCAGCACCCCCGGGGTAGGTGCCTACGAGCAGTACTTC
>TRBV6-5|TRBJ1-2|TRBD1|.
CASTPGQMNYGYTF
TGTGCCAGCACCCCGGGACAGATGAACTATGGCTACACCTTC
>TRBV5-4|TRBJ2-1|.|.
CASSQPVVRSYNEQFF
TGTGCCAGCAGCCAACCGGTAGTCCGCTCCTACAATGAGCAGTTCTTC
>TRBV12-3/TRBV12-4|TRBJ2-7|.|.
CASTQTVYEQYF
TGTGCCAGCACCCAGACAGTCTACGAGCAGTACTTC
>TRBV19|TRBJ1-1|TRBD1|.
CASSQGGDRGEAFF
TGTGCCAGTAGCCAAGGGGGGGACAGGGGCGAAGCTTTCTTT
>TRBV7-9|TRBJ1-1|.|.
CASSDLGSSKDTEAFF
TGTGCCAGCAGCGACCTGGGCAGCTCGAAGGACACTGAAGCTTTCTTT
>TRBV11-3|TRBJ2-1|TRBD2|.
CASSLCPGTSGGVQCGQFF
TGTGCCAGCAGCTTATGTCCCGGGACTAGCGGGGGAGTTCAATGCGGGCAGTTCTTC
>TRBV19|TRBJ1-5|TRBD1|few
CASSLTTGQGIRQPQHF
TGTGCCAGTAGTCTCACGACGGGACAGGGAATCCGTCAGCCCCAGCATTTT
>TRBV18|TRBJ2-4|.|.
CASSPDVRTKNIQYF
TGTGCCAGCTCACCAGATGTGCGTACCAAAAACATTCAGTACTTC
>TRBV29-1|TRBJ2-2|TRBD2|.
CSVEGLAGGISGELFF
TGCAGCGTCGAGGGACTAGCGGGAGGAATTTCTGGGGAGCTGTTTTTT
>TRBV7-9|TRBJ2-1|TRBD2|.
CASSLLAGRNNEQFF
TGTGCCAGCAGCTTACTAGCGGGGCGGAACAATGAGCAGTTCTTC
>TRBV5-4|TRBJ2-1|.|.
CASTRSRQGYNEQFF
TGTGCCAGCACCCGGTCGAGGCAGGGGTACAATGAGCAGTTCTTC
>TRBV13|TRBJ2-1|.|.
CASSTFGETNEQFF
TGTGCCAGCAGCACATTCGGGGAAACGAATGAGCAGTTCTTC
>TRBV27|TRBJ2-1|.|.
CASSHYNEQFF
TGTGCCAGCAGCCACTACAATGAGCAGTTCTTC
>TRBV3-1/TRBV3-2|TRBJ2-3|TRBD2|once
CASSQGTSDTDTQYF
TGTGCCAGCAGCCAAGGGACTAGCGACACAGATACGCAGTATTTT
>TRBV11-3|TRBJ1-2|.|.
CASSSYRDNYGYTF
TGTGCCAGCAGCTCATACAGGGATAACTATGGCTACACCTTC
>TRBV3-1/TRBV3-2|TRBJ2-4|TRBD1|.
CASSQDFTAGGLKNIQYF
TGTGCCAGCAGCCAAGATTTCACGGCAGGGGGCTTGAAAAACATTCAGTACTTC
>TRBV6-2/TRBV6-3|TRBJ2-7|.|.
CASSERKGGSSSYEQYF
TGTGCCAGCAGCGAGAGAAAAGGAGGGTCGAGCTCCTACGAGCAGTACTTC
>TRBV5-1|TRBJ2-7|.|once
CASSGHNDEQYF
TGCGCCAGCAGCGGACACAACGACGAGCAGTACTTC
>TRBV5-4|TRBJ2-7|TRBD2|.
CASSWGTGGRQYF
TGTGCCAGCAGCTGGGGCACGGGAGGACGCCAGTACTTC
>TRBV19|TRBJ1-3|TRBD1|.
CASSPDRGLTGNTIYF
TGTGCCAGTAGTCCCGACAGGGGGCTAACTGGAAACACCATATATTTT
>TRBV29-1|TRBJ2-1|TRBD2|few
CSVGSAGGSYNEQFF
TGCAGCGTTGGCTCAGCGGGAGGTTCCTACAATGAGCAGTTCTTC
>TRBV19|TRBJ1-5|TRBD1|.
CASNFGGDRDQPQHF
TGTGCCAGTAATTTTGGGGGGGACAGGGATCAGCCCCAGCATTTT
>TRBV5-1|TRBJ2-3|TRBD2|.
CASSLGGTSGADTQYF
TGCGCCAGCAGCTTGGGTGGGACTAGCGGGGCAGATACGCAGTATTTT
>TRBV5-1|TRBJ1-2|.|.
CAISSSQCAGYNYGYTF
TGCGCCATCAGCTCCTCCCAATGTGCAGGCTATAACTATGGCTACACCTTC
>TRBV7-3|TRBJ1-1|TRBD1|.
CASSPTGGTEAFF
TGTGCCAGCAGCCCGACAGGGGGCACTGAAGCTTTCTTT
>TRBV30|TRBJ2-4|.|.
CAWSVGSGNKNIQYF
TGTGCCTGGAGTGTAGGTAGCGGAAACAAAAACATTCAGTACTTC
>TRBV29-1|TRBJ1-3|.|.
CSVRQLDLGGSGNTIYF
TGCAGCGTTCGACAGTTGGACCTAGGGGGCTCTGGAAACACCATATATTTT
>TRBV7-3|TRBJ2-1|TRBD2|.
CASSLNAGGYNEQFF
TGTGCCAGCAGCTTAAATGCGGGGGGCTACAATGAGCAGTTCTTC
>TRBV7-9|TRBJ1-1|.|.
CASSLPPGVSPRMNTEAFF
TGTGCCAGCAGCTTACCCCCAGGGGTGTCTCCGCGAATGAACACTGAAGCTTTCTTT
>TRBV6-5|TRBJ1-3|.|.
CASRRERAGNTIYF
TGTGCCAGCAGGAGGGAAAGGGCCGGAAACACCATATATTTT
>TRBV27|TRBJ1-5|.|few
CASSGYSNQPQHF
TGTGCCAGCAGCGGTTATAGCAATCAGCCCCAGCATTTT
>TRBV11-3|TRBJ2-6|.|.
CASSSGDSSGANVLTF
TGTGCCAGCAGCTCGGGGGACAGCTCTGGGGCCAACGTCCTGACTTTC
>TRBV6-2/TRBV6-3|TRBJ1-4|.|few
CASSYPGDEKLFF
TGTGCCAGCAGTTACCCAGGGGATGAAAAACTGTTTTTT